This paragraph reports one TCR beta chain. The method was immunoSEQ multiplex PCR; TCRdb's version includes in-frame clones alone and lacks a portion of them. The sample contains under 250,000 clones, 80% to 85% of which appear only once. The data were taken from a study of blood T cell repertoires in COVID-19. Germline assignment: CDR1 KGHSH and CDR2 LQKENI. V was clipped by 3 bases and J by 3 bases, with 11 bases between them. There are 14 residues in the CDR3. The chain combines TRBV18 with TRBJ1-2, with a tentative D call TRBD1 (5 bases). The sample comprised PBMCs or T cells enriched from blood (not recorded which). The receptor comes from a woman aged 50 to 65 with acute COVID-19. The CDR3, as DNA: TGTGCCAGCTCACCGGCGACAGTCCACTATGGCTACACCTTC. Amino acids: CASSPATVHYGYTF.